This T cell receptor (beta chain) emerged from a study of cytomegalovirus exposure and HLA in healthy donors. The PCR was carried out with 60 Vbeta primers and 13 Jbeta primers. Method: immunoSEQ multiplex PCR; TCRdb's copy keeps in-frame clones and lacks some. The sample consists of fewer than 150,000 clones, approximately 15% of them appearing once. Study-level findings and limits: Prior analysis indicated that the majority of TCR beta V segments exhibited productivity approximately 87% or approximately 30% of the time. In vitro, three CMV-associated chains proved specific for CMV antigens.

Healthy people donating bone marrow made up the donors. In its sample, this clone was seen a few times. Its antigen is not known. The CDR3 runs 17 residues. The germline V gene encodes CDR1 MGHRA and CDR2 YSYEKL. V was trimmed by 0 bases and J by 3 bases, leaving 14 bases between them. Sequencing used PBMCs. This TCR was sampled from a woman aged 18-35 years in good health and CMV-seronegative. This chain connects TRBV4-1 to TRBJ1-4, with D possibly being TRBD1 (6 bases). CDR3 DNA: TGCGCCAGCAGCCAAGAGGACAGCTCCTATCCTAATGAAAAACTGTTTTTT. As protein: CASSQEDSSYPNEKLFF.